These 13 T cell receptor beta chains share one sample of origin, sequenced in a study of response to subunit inactivated influenza vaccine. One entry per CDR3 protein results from TCRdb running MiXCR on the RT-PCR reads. The sample yields about 610,000 distinct CDR3 sequences, around 15% seen once. Sample: PBMCs from blood, taken 11 to 12 days after vaccination. Receptor source: a man aged 45 to 65 who received an inactivated influenza vaccine.

The chain joins TRBV6-2 or TRBV6-3 to TRBJ2-7; 7 positions agree with TRBD2. With V trimmed by 2 bases and J by 0 bases, 13 bases remained unmatched. CDR3 length: 18 amino acids. CDR1 MNHEY and CDR2 SVGEGT come from the germline V gene. The CDR3 here is CASSYHRRLAASSYEQYF. DNA for the CDR3: TGTGCCAGCAGTTACCATCGTCGGCTAGCGGCGAGCTCCTACGAGCAGTACTTC.

The table lists this clonotype with a few counts. V is TRBV3-1 and J is TRBJ1-1, with TRBD1 matching over 8 bases. The ends lost 2 bases at V and 5 bases at J; junction bases unmatched: 7. The V gene's germline CDR1 is LGHDT and CDR2 YNNKEL (reference sequence). The CDR3 contains 15 residues. The CDR3 DNA reads TGTGCCAGCAGCCAAATTGGACAGGGAAATACTGAAGCTTTCTTT. It is translated as CASSQIGQGNTEAFF.

A remark on this clonotype: This may be a read error, as it is one base from a much larger clone. V usage is TRBV7-8 and J usage is TRBJ2-1; no firm D call. This CDR3 has 16 residues. The V and J ends lost 3 bases and 13 bases respectively, with 25 bases between them. Looked up from germline, CDR1 is SGHVS and CDR2 is FQNEAQ. The CDR3 protein is CASSFGRRKGCTLQFF. The CDR3 bases are TGTGCCAGCAGCTTCGGGCGACGCAAAGGGTGCACCCTACAGTTCTTC.

The chain joins TRBV5-1 to TRBJ2-7, with 7 bases identical to TRBD1. This CDR3 spans 13 amino acids. V shed 5 bases, J shed 3 bases, and the junction held 5 bases outside the gene matches. Germline V gene sequence: CDR1 SGHRS, CDR2 YFSETQ. The CDR3 coding sequence is TGCGCCAGCAGTTCCGGACAGGACTACGAGCAGTACTTC. Its protein product is CASSSGQDYEQYF.

In this sample, this clonotype turned up a few times. This chain connects TRBV7-8 to TRBJ2-1; the D gene could be TRBD1 or TRBD2 (5 bases each). The germline V and J ends were trimmed by 10 bases and 9 bases, with 19 bases remaining between them. This CDR3 contains 13 residues. CDR1 and CDR2 from the germline V gene are SGHVS and FQNEAQ. CDR3 in amino acids: CATNRGGLGEQFF. For the CDR3, the DNA is TGTGCCACGAACCGGGGCGGGTTAGGTGAGCAGTTCTTC.

This clonotype was found a few times. The chain combines TRBV10-3 with TRBJ1-2, with no clear D. CDR3 length: 15 amino acids. Trimming took off 10 bases at V and 4 bases at J, with 22 bases between the two ends. Germline-derived CDR1 and CDR2 are ENHRY and SYGVKD. DNA for the CDR3: TGTGCCACGAACGCTCGGACTGAAAGCTCCTATGGCTACACCTTC. Encoded protein: CATNARTESSYGYTF.

The chain couples TRBV29-1 to TRBJ1-1; no definite D call. Germline V lookup: CDR1 SQVTM, CDR2 ANQGSEA. The V end was cut by 3 bases, the J end by 1 base, with 12 bases between. CDR3 length: 14 amino acids. The CDR3 sequence: CSVEQSGGNTEAFF. CDR3 in DNA: TGCAGCGTTGAGCAATCAGGTGGGAACACTGAAGCTTTCTTT.

The chain links TRBV28 to TRBJ1-6, with D maybe TRBD1 (6 bases). V lost 10 bases to trimming and J lost 9 bases, with 25 bases between them. CDR3 length: 16 amino acids. Per germline, CDR1 MDHEN and CDR2 SYDVKM. The CDR3 region is CATGGWGSGAGSPLHF. The CDR3 DNA follows: TGTGCCACCGGAGGATGGGGTTCGGGGGCCGGTTCACCCCTCCACTTT.

This clonotype came up a few times. This chain uses TRBV15 with TRBJ1-2; TRBD1 might be the D (5 bases). Germline V CDR1 and CDR2: LNHNV, YYDKDF (reference sequence). The CDR3 spans 15 residues. V was pared by 0 bases and J by 3 bases, with 11 bases between. The CDR3 spells CATSRDEGLDYGYTF. The CDR3 DNA is TGTGCCACCAGCAGAGATGAGGGACTGGACTATGGCTACACCTTC.

The genes are TRBV5-6 and TRBJ1-2; D is ambiguous. Looked up from germline, CDR1 is SGHDT and CDR2 is YYEEEE. The ends were cut back, 1 base at V and 3 bases at J, with 10 bases in the middle. This CDR3 contains 14 residues. The DNA of the CDR3 is TGTGCCAGCAGCTTGCGCAACGGACACTATGGCTACACCTTC. Protein: CASSLRNGHYGYTF.

This clonotype came up many times. The chain joins TRBV7-2 to TRBJ2-4, with D uncertain. Per germline, CDR1 SGHTA and CDR2 FQGNSA. There are 16 residues in the CDR3. V dropped 0 bases and J dropped 5 bases, with 14 bases sitting between them. The CDR3 protein is CASSLAWAEWENIQYF. CDR3 bases: TGTGCCAGCAGCTTAGCGTGGGCGGAATGGGAAAACATTCAGTACTTC.

This clonotype was recorded a few times. The chain links TRBV5-1 to TRBJ1-5; D possibly corresponds to TRBD1 (5 bases). From germline, CDR1 is SGHRS and CDR2 YFSETQ. The CDR3 is 17 amino acids. Trimming removed 5 bases at V and 5 bases at J, with 23 bases between. For the CDR3, the DNA is TGCGCCAGCAGGGCCCGCGGGACGCACTTTGGGGATCAGCCCCAGCATTTT. Its translation: CASRARGTHFGDQPQHF.

This clonotype occurred a few times. This sequence joins TRBV28 and TRBJ2-1; 7 bases fit TRBD2. The CDR3 extends over 16 amino acids. Germline lookup yields CDR1 MDHEN and CDR2 SYDVKM. Germline trimming cut 6 bases from V and 0 bases from J; bases unmatched to any gene: 8. The CDR3 DNA sequence: TGTGCCAGCAGGCGGGGGAGAAGGAGCTCCTACAATGAGCAGTTCTTC. Translated: CASRRGRRSSYNEQFF.